This T cell receptor beta chain appears in the sequencing data of a study of cytomegalovirus exposure and HLA in healthy donors. Whole-study results and caveats: Researchers reported in a later analysis that a missense DCLRE1C variant was tied to TCR beta V- and J-gene trimming.

Germline-derived CDR1 and CDR2 are GTSNPN and SVGIG (reference sequence). The CDR3 consists of 12 residues. Trimming shortened V by 8 bases and J by 1 base, and 11 bases separated the two germline ends. The primer mix had 60 Vbeta and 13 Jbeta primers. The table came from immunoSEQ multiplex PCR; TCRdb's copy has only in-frame clones and leaves some out. The sample holds a few hundred thousand clones, about 87% seen once. Note on this clone: Its antigen is not known.

The sample taken for sequencing was PBMCs. This receptor was identified in a woman aged 18-30 years in good health and CMV-seronegative. The rearrangement joins TRBV30 to TRBJ1-1; D gene ambiguous. Written as DNA, the CDR3 is TGTGCCCGAAGGGAGGCGAACACTGAAGCTTTCTTT. Protein sequence: CARREANTEAFF.